This is a list of T cell receptor beta chains from one sample in a study of blood T cell repertoires in COVID-19. This table comes from immunoSEQ multiplex PCR, and its TCRdb copy is limited to in-frame clones, with some not included. The sample includes 60,000 to 80,000 clones, 84% of them seen just once. Specimen: peripheral blood. All receptors come from a man aged 45-60 years with active COVID-19. CDR3s include the opening cysteine and the closing phenylalanine or tryptophan. A D gene is named only where the DNA matches it firmly.

j_call v_call d_call cdr3_aa cdr3_nt
TRBJ2-2 TRBV5-1 TRBD2 CASKSSGGLNTGELFF TGCGCCAGCAAGTCTAGCGGGGGATTGAACACCGGGGAGCTGTTTTTT
TRBJ2-5 TRBV5-4 NA CASSVGQPQETQYF TGTGCCAGCAGCGTTGGACAGCCTCAAGAGACCCAGTACTTC
TRBJ1-4 TRBV6-2/TRBV6-3 NA CASSHLNEKLFF TGTGCCAGCAGCCACTTGAATGAAAAACTGTTTTTT
TRBJ1-2 TRBV6-2/TRBV6-3 NA CASSRNGGGDTYGYTF TGTGCCAGCAGCCGAAACGGAGGGGGGGACACCTATGGCTACACCTTC
TRBJ2-7 TRBV5-8 NA CASREGYEQYF TGTGCCAGTCGGGAAGGCTACGAGCAGTACTTC
TRBJ2-1 TRBV15 TRBD2 CATSRDGASGRNEQFF TGTGCCACCAGCAGAGACGGGGCTAGCGGGAGAAATGAGCAGTTCTTC
TRBJ2-5 TRBV30 NA CAWSVPSRQETQYF TGTGCCTGGAGTGTACCCTCCAGACAAGAGACCCAGTACTTC
TRBJ2-2 TRBV19 NA CASSTRSNTGELFF TGTGCCAGTAGTACCAGATCGAACACCGGGGAGCTGTTTTTT
TRBJ1-1 TRBV7-9 TRBD1 CASSTQGDTEAFF TGTGCCAGCAGCACACAGGGGGACACTGAAGCTTTCTTT
TRBJ2-3 TRBV5-5 NA CASSSDLRGTDTQYF TGTGCCAGCAGCTCCGACCTCCGAGGAACAGATACGCAGTATTTT
TRBJ1-1 TRBV2 NA CASLPGHNTEAFF TGTGCCAGTCTCCCGGGACACAACACTGAAGCTTTCTTT
TRBJ2-7 TRBV5-6 TRBD2 CASSGGGGRLYEQYF TGTGCCAGCAGCGGCGGCGGGGGACGGCTTTACGAGCAGTACTTC
TRBJ2-3 TRBV5-4 TRBD2 CASSSTRTSGGPGDTQYF TGTGCCAGCAGCTCGACACGAACTAGCGGGGGACCCGGAGATACGCAGTATTTT
TRBJ2-7 TRBV7-9 TRBD2 CASSLFLAGAGPDEQYF TGTGCCAGCAGTTTATTCCTAGCGGGGGCCGGCCCTGACGAGCAGTACTTC